The entry below gives a single TCR beta chain sequence along with its context. The protocol was immunoSEQ multiplex PCR, while the TCRdb copy is restricted to in-frame clones and leaves out a portion. The sample contains roughly 430,000 clones, 88% of which appear only once. CDR1 and CDR2 (germline): SGDLS, YYNGEE. Deletions cut 1 base from V and 10 bases from J, with 15 bases between. This CDR3 is 14 amino acids long. This sample is part of a study of blood T cell repertoires in COVID-19. Study-wide background: Sites across the United States, Italy and Spain contributed samples from acute and convalescent COVID-19.

The receptor was derived from a woman aged 40 to 50 with acute COVID-19. The J gene is TRBJ1-3, the V gene TRBV9, with D perhaps TRBD1 (6 bases). Input material: PBMCs or T cells enriched from blood (not recorded which). DNA of the CDR3: TGTGCCAGCAGCGTATCCCAGGGGAGTAGGACCATATATTTT. This translates into CASSVSQGSRTIYF.